Below are 30 T cell receptor beta chains sequenced from a single sample in a study of shared clonotypes between healthy human individuals. Only in-frame clones appear in the TCRdb table, and some are missing; sequencing was by immunoSEQ multiplex PCR. The table lists 450,000 to 650,000 clones, roughly 79% of them singletons. Sequences were obtained from PBMCs. All receptors come from a woman in her thirties or forties in good health. Some clones in this sample may be carry-over from other donors' samples.

The gene calls are TRBV19 and TRBJ1-5, with 8 bases identical to TRBD1. From germline, CDR1 is LNHDA and CDR2 SQIVND (reference sequence). The junction had 11 bases not matched to a gene; V was cut back by 3 bases and J by 7 bases. The CDR3 runs to 16 residues. The CDR3 nucleotides read TGTGCCAGTAGTATCCAGACAGGGGCCTTGGGGCAGCCCCAGCATTTT. This sequence encodes CASSIQTGALGQPQHF. The full variable domain, in which reference TRBV19 and TRBJ1-5 provide the parts outside the CDR3, is DGGITQSPKYLFRKEGQNVTLSCEQNLNHDAMYWYRQDPGQGLRLIYYSQIVNDFQKGDIAEGYSVSREKKESFPLTVTSAQKNPTAFYLCASSIQTGALGQPQHFGDGTRLSIL.

This clone was counted between two and nine times. The chain employs TRBV11-2 and TRBJ2-5; 14 nucleotides agree with TRBD2. Germline lookup yields CDR1 SGHAT and CDR2 FQNNGV. The trim removed 6 bases at V and 5 bases at J, leaving 5 bases unmatched. The CDR3 length is 15 residues. The CDR3 DNA sequence: TGTGCCAGCAGACAGGGACTAGCGGGAGCCGAGACCCAGTACTTC. It yields the protein CASRQGLAGAETQYF.

J is TRBJ2-3 and V is TRBV7-2; no clear D gene. V lost 5 bases to trimming and J lost 2 bases, with 14 bases between them. This CDR3 comprises 15 residues. Germline-derived CDR1 and CDR2 are SGHTA and FQGNSA. The CDR3 is CASSPQVGYTDTQYF. DNA for the CDR3: TGTGCCAGCAGCCCCCAGGTTGGGTACACAGATACGCAGTATTTT.

This chain links TRBV5-1 with TRBJ2-3; D may be TRBD2 (5 bases). This CDR3 contains 16 residues. Trimming took off 2 bases at V and 0 bases at J, with 13 bases between the two ends. The germline CDR1 and CDR2 sequences are SGHRS and YFSETQ. The CDR3 DNA is TGCGCCAGCAGCTTCTCGGGGTCGCCTAGCACAGATACGCAGTATTTT. It encodes CASSFSGSPSTDTQYF.

This clone has ten or more counts. The sample carries other DNA sequences with the same CDR3. The V gene is TRBV9, the J gene TRBJ2-1; 8 bases fit TRBD2. This CDR3 spans 15 amino acids. Germline V CDR1 and CDR2: SGDLS, YYNGEE. The ends lost 0 bases at V and 2 bases at J; junction bases unmatched: 1. In DNA form, the CDR3 reads TGTGCCAGCAGCGTAGCGGGAGGGCCCTACAATGAGCAGTTCTTC. Its translation is CASSVAGGPYNEQFF.

V is TRBV5-1 and J is TRBJ2-3, with 11 bases lining up with TRBD2. Trimming cost V 5 bases and J 2 bases; bases outside gene matches: 4. CDR1 is SGHRS and CDR2 is YFSETQ in the germline V gene. The CDR3 is 15 residues long. CDR3 region: CASRILAGATDTQYF. For the CDR3, the DNA is TGCGCCAGCAGAATACTAGCGGGAGCCACAGATACGCAGTATTTT.

The rearrangement joins TRBV7-6 to TRBJ2-7, with D uncertain. V lost 1 base to trimming and J lost 2 bases, with 12 bases between them. In germline, CDR1 is SGHVS, CDR2 FNYEAQ. This CDR3 spans 15 amino acids. CDR3 coding DNA: TGTGCCAGCAGCTTAGGTCCATACCCTACCTACGAGCAGTACTTC. It yields the protein CASSLGPYPTYEQYF.

With respect to this clone: Given a far larger clone just one base away, this is likely a sequencing read error. The chain has TRBV11-2 and TRBJ2-7; maybe TRBD2 (6 bases). The CDR3 is 14 residues long. Germline-derived CDR1 and CDR2 are SGHAT and FQNNGV. Trimming left V 6 bases short and J 7 bases short, with 19 bases between. DNA of the CDR3: TGTGCCAGCAGTCACGGACTACGTGGTGATGAGCAGTACTTC. Its translation is CASSHGLRGDEQYF.

The count of this clone is one. The chain has TRBV5-1 and TRBJ2-7; TRBD1 or TRBD2 may be the D gene (6 bases each). CDR3 length: 15 amino acids. Trimming stripped 1 base from V and 2 bases from J, with 13 bases between. Germline lookup yields CDR1 SGHRS and CDR2 YFSETQ. The chain's CDR3 is CASSLNTGTPYEQYF. CDR3 sequence (DNA): TGCGCCAGCAGCTTGAATACAGGGACTCCCTACGAGCAGTACTTC.

The rearrangement joins TRBV6-4 to TRBJ2-3, with unresolved D. Germline-derived CDR1 and CDR2 are MRHNA and SNTAGT. The CDR3 is made up of 14 amino acids. The ends were cut back, 4 bases at V and 0 bases at J, with 8 bases in the middle. The CDR3 DNA reads TGTGCCAGCAGTGCAGAATTTAGCACAGATACGCAGTATTTT. Translating it yields CASSAEFSTDTQYF.

The genes are TRBV7-9 and TRBJ2-7; 7 bases agree with TRBD1. Germline V gene lookup returns CDR1 SEHNR and CDR2 FQNEAQ (reference sequence). This CDR3 is 14 amino acids long. Losses at the gene ends were 0 bases for V and 6 bases for J; bases not matched to a gene: 5. CDR3 coding DNA: TGTGCCAGCAGCTTAGCGCGGGCAGGGGGCGAGCAGTACTTC. It encodes CASSLARAGGEQYF.

On this clone itself: One base separates it from a far larger clone, so it is likely a read error. V is TRBV23-1 and J is TRBJ2-7; D is possibly TRBD1 (5 bases). TRBV23-1 falls under the ORF class, with uncertain function. This CDR3 is 13 amino acids long. The DNA of the CDR3 is TGCACCAGCAGTCACAGGAGCTCCTACGAGCAGTACTTC. Its protein product is CTSSHRSSYEQYF.

About this clone itself: Other DNA sequences from this sample encode an identical CDR3 as well. The V and J genes are TRBV5-4 and TRBJ1-2, with D perhaps matching TRBD1 (5 bases). The germline V gene encodes CDR1 SGHNT and CDR2 YYREEE (reference sequence). Trimming left V 2 bases short and J 2 bases short, with 7 bases between. This CDR3 comprises 13 residues. The DNA for the CDR3 is TGTGCCAGCAGCTTAGACAGAAACTATGGCTACACCTTC. Translation: CASSLDRNYGYTF.

The V gene is TRBV19, the J gene TRBJ1-5, with unresolved D. The length of the CDR3 is 14 residues. Germline CDR1 and CDR2: LNHDA and SQIVND (reference sequence). Trimming removed 0 bases from V and 2 bases from J, with 5 bases in between. CDR3 amino acids: CASSIDFGNQPQHF. The CDR3 DNA reads TGTGCCAGTAGTATAGATTTTGGCAATCAGCCCCAGCATTTT.

This chain connects TRBV9 to TRBJ2-7, with 8 positions matching TRBD2. CDR3 size: 15 residues. Trimming at V came to 0 bases and at J to 5 bases, leaving 7 bases not matched to a gene. Germline CDR1 and CDR2: SGDLS and YYNGEE. In nucleotides, the CDR3 is TGTGCCAGCAGCGTAGAGGGGACTAGATCCCACGAGCAGTACTTC. It yields the protein CASSVEGTRSHEQYF.

J is TRBJ2-5 and V is TRBV2; TRBD2 is a possible D gene (5 bases). This CDR3 comprises 15 residues. Germline V gene lookup returns CDR1 SNHLY and CDR2 FYNNEI. Trimming shortened V by 6 bases and J by 5 bases, and 19 bases separated the two germline ends. The CDR3 nucleotides are TGTGCCAGCAGACCCCTTCGGGGAGTAGGGGAGACCCAGTACTTC. Protein sequence: CASRPLRGVGETQYF.

The rearrangement uses TRBV29-1 and TRBJ2-5, with 10 nucleotides matching TRBD2. Germline CDR1 is SQVTM and CDR2 is ANQGSEA. The CDR3 consists of 13 residues. V was clipped by 7 bases and J by 2 bases; unmatched bases: 4. This CDR3 reads CSAPTSGQETQYF. In DNA form, the CDR3 reads TGCAGCGCCCCGACTAGCGGGCAAGAGACCCAGTACTTC.

The V gene is TRBV30, the J gene TRBJ2-7, with D maybe TRBD2 (6 bases). The length of the CDR3 is 13 residues. Germline CDR1 reads GTSNPN; CDR2 reads SVGIG (reference sequence). V lost 6 bases, J lost 2 bases, and 14 bases lay in between. The CDR3 spells CACLWGRTYEQYF. In DNA, the CDR3 is TGTGCCTGTCTCTGGGGGAGGACCTACGAGCAGTACTTC.

The genes are TRBV7-3 and TRBJ2-3; 16 positions agree with TRBD2. The ends lost 5 bases at V and 8 bases at J; junction bases unmatched: 7. Germline loops: CDR1 SGHTA, CDR2 FQGTGA. This CDR3 region has 16 residues. CDR3 in amino acids: CASSPGTSGRAVTQYF. In DNA, the CDR3 is TGTGCCAGCAGCCCAGGGACTAGCGGGAGGGCCGTTACGCAGTATTTT. The full variable domain, with the rest looked up from reference TRBV7-3 and TRBJ2-3, is GAGVSQTPSNKVTEKGKYVELRCDPISGHTALYWYRQSLGQGPEFLIYFQGTGAADDSGLPNDRFFAVRPEGSVSTLKIQRTERGDSAVYLCASSPGTSGRAVTQYFGPGTRLTVL.

The chain carries TRBV5-1 and TRBJ2-3; D call uncertain. V was cut by 4 bases and J by 1 base, with 10 bases left in between. CDR3 size: 14 residues. Germline CDR1 reads SGHRS; CDR2 reads YFSETQ. This CDR3 reads CASSAEAGTDTQYF. The CDR3 DNA reads as TGCGCCAGCAGCGCAGAAGCTGGCACAGATACGCAGTATTTT.

The V call is TRBV29-1, the J call TRBJ2-3; D is unresolved. The CDR3 runs 11 residues. Germline V lookup: CDR1 SQVTM, CDR2 ANQGSEA. The V end was cut by 5 bases, the J end by 0 bases, with 3 bases between. The CDR3 spells CSVRSTDTQYF. The CDR3 DNA follows: TGCAGCGTTAGGAGCACAGATACGCAGTATTTT.

This clone appeared a few times. This chain joins TRBV2 and TRBJ1-1; D call uncertain. This CDR3 contains 14 residues. CDR1 is SNHLY, CDR2 FYNNEI, per germline. Trimming took off 4 bases at V and 0 bases at J, with 9 bases between the two ends. CDR3 nucleotide sequence: TGTGCCAGCAGTGTAGGGAACATGAACACTGAAGCTTTCTTT. Its protein is CASSVGNMNTEAFF.

V and J are TRBV30 and TRBJ1-6; no firm D call. The germline V and J ends were trimmed by 2 bases and 12 bases, with 14 bases remaining between them. Germline values: CDR1 GTSNPN, CDR2 SVGIG (reference sequence). CDR3 length: 13 amino acids. The CDR3 DNA follows: TGTGCCTGGAGTCCGGGTACGGGAGAACCCCTCCACTTT. The encoded protein is CAWSPGTGEPLHF.

V usage is TRBV7-9 and J usage is TRBJ1-2, with a tentative D call TRBD1 (5 bases). CDR3 length equals 16 residues. V was cut by 4 bases and J by 4 bases, with 19 bases left in between. Per germline, CDR1 SEHNR and CDR2 FQNEAQ (reference sequence). CDR3 protein: CASSSRQPTLTYGYTF. The CDR3 nucleotides read TGTGCCAGCAGCTCTAGACAGCCAACCCTAACCTATGGCTACACCTTC.

This chain uses TRBV5-3 with TRBJ2-7; TRBD2 aligns across 16 bases. TRBV5-3 falls under the ORF class, with uncertain function. The trim removed 4 bases at V and 2 bases at J, leaving 3 bases unmatched. The CDR3 covers 16 residues. The CDR3, as DNA: TGTGCCAGAAGCGAAGGGACTAGCGGGAGGGCCTACGAGCAGTACTTC. Translated, it gives CARSEGTSGRAYEQYF.

The chain employs TRBV2 and TRBJ2-7, with D perhaps TRBD1 or TRBD2 (5 bases each). The length of the CDR3 is 12 residues. CDR1 and CDR2 (germline): SNHLY, FYNNEI. The DNA for the CDR3 is TGTGTCGTCTGGGACGCAAACTACGAGCAGTACTTC. Translation: CVVWDANYEQYF.

V and J are TRBV7-9 and TRBJ2-7, with D maybe TRBD2 (5 bases). V gave up 8 bases and J gave up 6 bases, with 23 bases separating them. The CDR3 has 15 residues. Germline V gene sequence: CDR1 SEHNR, CDR2 FQNEAQ (reference sequence). CDR3 sequence (DNA): TGTGCCAGCGGAAGTGGTGGGCTTTCGAGCGGCGAGCAGTACTTC. It codes for CASGSGGLSSGEQYF.

This rearrangement joins TRBV10-1 to TRBJ1-5; D call uncertain. V dropped 0 bases and J dropped 4 bases, with 4 bases sitting between them. Germline-derived CDR1 and CDR2 are WNHNN and SYGVQD (reference sequence). This CDR3 is 13 amino acids long. CDR3 in DNA: TGCGCCAGCAGTGAGTCACTAAATCAGCCCCAGCATTTT. This codes for CASSESLNQPQHF.

The chain uses TRBV2 and TRBJ2-1; TRBD1 matches at 12 bases. J lost 9 bases, V lost 8 bases, and 8 bases had no gene match. The germline gives CDR1 SNHLY, CDR2 FYNNEI. The CDR3 is 14 amino acids. The CDR3 is CASLRGTGGTEQFF. The CDR3 DNA is TGTGCCAGCTTGCGGGGGACAGGGGGCACTGAGCAGTTCTTC.

Turning to this clone: Sequence at one end of the junction differs from germline and may be a read error. This chain links TRBV4-1 with TRBJ2-1; 8 bases agree with TRBD2. The CDR3 covers 12 residues. Germline CDR1 and CDR2: MGHRA and YSYEKL. CDR3 amino acids: CASSHPGGGRVF. CDR3 DNA: TGCGCCAGCAGCCACCCCGGGGGGGGACGGGTCTTC.